This TCR beta chain is from a study of T cell repertoires in cytomegalovirus infection. Looking at the study overall: Public TCR beta signature analysis indicated the presence of both CMV infection and matching HLA type.

Each CDR3 protein is one row after TCRdb ran MiXCR on the reads. The sample contains approximately 260,000 distinct CDR3 sequences, 17% of which appear only once. Germline assignment: CDR1 MNHEY and CDR2 SVGAGI. After removal of 0 bases from V and 10 bases from J, the junction contained 12 bases not matched to a gene. There are 17 residues in the CDR3. General study results and limits: Predominance within the ex vivo response was attributable to HLA-C-restricted CMV-specific TCR beta clonotypes.

This clonotype has at least ten counts. The antigen remains undetermined. The sample consisted of CD8+ T cells from PBMCs. The sequence was obtained from a human donor in good health (CMV status not recorded). Some clones in this sample may be carry-over from other donors' samples. This rearrangement joins TRBV6-5 to TRBJ2-1; 10 nucleotides align to TRBD2. Here the CDR3 DNA reads TGTGCCAGCAGTTACTCGCTGAGTCCTAGCGGGGGTGGAGAGCAGTTCTTC. This codes for CASSYSLSPSGGGEQFF.